The present TCR beta chain was sequenced within a study of blood T cells in healthy people across ages. Germline values: CDR1 SQVTM, CDR2 ANQGSEA. CDR3 length: 13 amino acids. The V gene lost 7 bases and the J gene lost 6 bases, with 18 bases spanning the gap. A second PCR, run for roughly 7 to 12 cycles, used a sample-barcoded 5' primer plus a J-beta primer mix. TCRdb processed the 5' RACE reads anew with MiXCR; each CDR3 protein has one entry. The sample lists almost 800,000 distinct CDR3 sequences; 55% to 70% were seen once. The sequenced material came from blood. The receptor comes from a man aged 25 to 40 in good health. This sequence joins TRBV29-1 and TRBJ1-2; D is undetermined. CDR3 sequence reads: CSAPRAGKDGYTF. CDR3 in DNA: TGCAGCGCCCCCCGGGCAGGAAAGGATGGCTACACCTTC.